The sequence of this T cell receptor beta chain was determined in a study of T cells after yellow fever vaccination. TCRdb independently ran MiXCR on the 5' RACE reads; one entry per CDR3 protein. Of a few hundred thousand distinct CDR3 sequences listed, approximately 4% are singletons. Germline V gives CDR1 MNHNS, CDR2 SASEGT. The CDR3 length is 13 residues. Trimming shortened V by 11 bases and J by 8 bases, and 16 bases separated the two germline ends. The rearrangement joins TRBV6-1 to TRBJ1-6, with a possible D match to TRBD1 (6 bases). This material consisted of PBMCs, taken 5 days after the yellow fever booster vaccination. The clonotype was recovered from a man younger than 35 who received the YFV17D yellow fever vaccine. The CDR3 loop is CAGSGTIDSPLHF. CDR3 in DNA: TGTGCCGGGTCCGGGACAATCGATTCACCCCTCCACTTT.